This T cell receptor beta chain was recorded in a study of blood T cells in healthy people across ages. Turning to the study itself: Per two T cells, about one barcoded beta molecule was captured through template switching.

General observations from the study: Higher diversity and more naive CD4+ cells were features of long-lived donors, compared to aged donors.

As to this clonotype: Its antigen remains unknown.

Then a second PCR, running roughly 7 to 11 cycles, was carried out with a sample-barcoded 5' primer and a J-beta primer mix. The authors tagged each cDNA molecule using a template-switch adaptor with 12 random nucleotides. TCRdb processed the 5' RACE reads anew with MiXCR; each CDR3 protein has one entry. The table shows roughly 800,000 distinct CDR3 sequences, with 35% to 40% occurring only once. The CDR3 has 14 amino acids. J was trimmed by 4 bases and V by 1 base; bases with no gene match: 7. Germline values: CDR1 DFQATT, CDR2 SNEGSKA (reference sequence). Material: blood. The source is a man aged 18 to 29 in good health. This chain connects TRBV20-1 to TRBJ2-7, with 7 bases lining up with TRBD2. The CDR3 loop is CSARGDGAGYEQYF. CDR3 DNA: TGCAGTGCTAGAGGGGACGGAGCGGGGTACGAGCAGTACTTC.